Listed here are 10 T cell receptor beta chains from one sample, sequenced in a study of post-analysis software for immune sequencing data (dated by TCRdb to between 2014 and 2017). No cognate antigen is known for these TCRs. Libraries were made using PCR. The data were produced on an Illumina HiSeq 2500. Unique molecular identifiers were incorporated into TCR beta cDNA libraries to reduce PCR and sequencing biases. TCRdb handled the public reads itself, with Q25 trimming in fastp and clone calling in MiXCR, and kept productive beta chains. Each CDR3 protein appears once, grouped with its most common genes and DNA. For this sample the table gives approximately 690,000 distinct CDR3 sequences, of which 59% were detected only once. The ten largest account for 11% of the sample. General study outcomes and caveats: Significantly higher frequencies in patients than in controls were found for roughly five TRBV segments, including TRBV5-6, TRBV5-1 and TRBV20-1.

Sequencing input: blood. Receptors originate from a girl aged 2-9 years with multiple sclerosis.

J is TRBJ2-1 and V is TRBV29-1, with 9 bases fitting TRBD2. Germline CDR1 is SQVTM and CDR2 is ANQGSEA. J gave up 0 bases and V 7 bases, and 13 bases lay outside the gene matches. The CDR3 is made up of 17 amino acids. The CDR3 sequence: CSGAGTSLSSSYNEQFF. The DNA of the CDR3 is TGCAGCGGGGCCGGGACTAGCTTAAGTAGCTCCTACAATGAGCAGTTCTTC.

The chain recombines TRBV20-1 with TRBJ2-3; 10 nucleotides align to TRBD1. The CDR3 totals 13 residues. Looked up from germline, CDR1 is DFQATT and CDR2 is SNEGSKA (reference sequence). Unmatched junction bases numbered 5, after V lost 5 bases and J lost 6 bases. The CDR3 sequence: CSAPDRGKDTQYF. The CDR3 coding sequence is TGCAGTGCTCCGGACAGGGGGAAGGATACGCAGTATTTT.

The rearrangement links TRBV5-1 to TRBJ2-1; TRBD1 might be the D (6 bases). V was shortened by 0 bases and J by 12 bases, with 22 bases between the two germline ends. From germline, CDR1 is SGHRS and CDR2 YFSETQ. The CDR3 is 16 amino acids. CDR3 coding DNA: TGCGCCAGCAGCTTGGGGGACATAACCCCCGGTAGGGGGCAGTTCTTC. Amino acids: CASSLGDITPGRGQFF.

The chain has TRBV14 and TRBJ2-1, with TRBD2 matching 7 bases. This CDR3 region has 16 residues. Looked up from germline, CDR1 is SGHDN and CDR2 is FVKESK. Germline trimming cut 4 bases from V and 4 bases from J; bases unmatched to any gene: 10. The CDR3 sequence: CASSPLTAGPYNEQFF. DNA for the CDR3: TGTGCCAGCAGCCCCCTCACAGCGGGACCTTACAATGAGCAGTTCTTC.

This clonotype was counted a few times. J is TRBJ2-3 and V is TRBV4-2; D call uncertain. The CDR3 extends over 13 amino acids. The germline V and J ends were trimmed by 3 bases and 4 bases, with 8 bases remaining between them. Germline V lookup: CDR1 LGHNA, CDR2 YNFKEQ. The CDR3 DNA is TGTGCCAGCAGCCAGCGTAGTGCAGATACGCAGTATTTT. Translated, it gives CASSQRSADTQYF.

The chain is built from TRBV20-1 and TRBJ2-7; 7 nucleotides line up with TRBD2. There are 15 residues in the CDR3. Germline trimming cut 0 bases from V and 3 bases from J; bases unmatched to any gene: 8. Germline V gives CDR1 DFQATT, CDR2 SNEGSKA (reference sequence). The CDR3 spells CSARDMAGDLYEQYF. In DNA, the CDR3 is TGCAGTGCTAGAGATATGGCGGGAGACCTCTACGAGCAGTACTTC.

V usage is TRBV3-1 and J usage is TRBJ1-1; 9 bases are shared with TRBD1. Germline loops: CDR1 LGHDT, CDR2 YNNKEL (reference sequence). V lost 3 bases and J lost 5; bases outside the gene matches: 7. The CDR3 spans 15 residues. For the CDR3, the DNA is TGTGCCAGCAGCCAGTCGGGACAGGGAGGGACTGAAGCTTTCTTT. It is translated as CASSQSGQGGTEAFF. The whole variable domain, remainder taken from reference TRBV3-1 and TRBJ1-1, is DTAVSQTPKYLVTQMGNDKSIKCEQNLGHDTMYWYKQDSKKFLKIMFSYNNKELIINETVPNRFSPKSPDKAHLNLHINSLELGDSAVYFCASSQSGQGGTEAFFGQGTRLTVV.

About this clonotype itself: A read error may produce the germline difference seen at one junction end. The CDR3, as DNA: TGCAGTGCCAGAGGTCCAGCTACGAGCTCCTACGAGCAGTACTTC. Its translation is CSARGPATSSYEQYF. This rearrangement joins TRBV20-1 to TRBJ2-7; D is uncertain. The CDR3 contains 15 residues. Per germline, CDR1 DFQATT and CDR2 SNEGSKA (reference sequence).

This chain uses TRBV5-8 with TRBJ1-1, with D perhaps matching TRBD1 (5 bases). Germline CDR1 and CDR2: SGHTS and YDEGEE. The V gene lost 5 bases and the J gene lost 4 bases, with 21 bases spanning the gap. The CDR3 length is 16 residues. The CDR3 DNA is TGTGCCAGCAGTCTCACAACCATTGGGGCGGGCACTGAAGCTTTCTTT. Its translation: CASSLTTIGAGTEAFF.

The chain combines TRBV29-1 with TRBJ2-3, with TRBD2 matching 7 bases. The CDR3 has 14 amino acids. Trimming at V came to 3 bases and at J to 1 base, leaving 4 bases not matched to a gene. Germline V gene data show CDR1 as SQVTM and CDR2 as ANQGSEA. In nucleotides, the CDR3 is TGCAGCGTTGATGGGGGGGATGGCACAGATACGCAGTATTTT. Its translation: CSVDGGDGTDTQYF.